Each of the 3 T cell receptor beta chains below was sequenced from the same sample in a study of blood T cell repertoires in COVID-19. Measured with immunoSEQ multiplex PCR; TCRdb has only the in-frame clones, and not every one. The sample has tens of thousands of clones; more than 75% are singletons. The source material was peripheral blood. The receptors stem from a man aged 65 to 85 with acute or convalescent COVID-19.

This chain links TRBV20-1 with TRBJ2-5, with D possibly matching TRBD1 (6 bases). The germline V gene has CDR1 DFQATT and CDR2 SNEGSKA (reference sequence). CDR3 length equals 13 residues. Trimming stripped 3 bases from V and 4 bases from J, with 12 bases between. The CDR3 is CSASGTPPETQYF. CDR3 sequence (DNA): TGCAGTGCTAGTGGGACACCCCCAGAGACCCAGTACTTC.

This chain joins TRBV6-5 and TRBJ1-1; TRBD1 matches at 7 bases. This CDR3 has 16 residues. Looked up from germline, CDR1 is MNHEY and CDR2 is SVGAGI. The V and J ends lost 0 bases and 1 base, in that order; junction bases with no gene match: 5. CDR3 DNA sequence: TGTGCCAGCAGTTACTCGTCTAACAGGGGGAACACTGAAGCTTTCTTT. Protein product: CASSYSSNRGNTEAFF.

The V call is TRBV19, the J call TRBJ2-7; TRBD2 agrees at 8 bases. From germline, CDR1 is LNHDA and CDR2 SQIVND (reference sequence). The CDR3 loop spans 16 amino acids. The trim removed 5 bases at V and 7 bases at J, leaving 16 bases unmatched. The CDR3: CASSFTGTSGSREQYF. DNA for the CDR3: TGTGCCAGTAGTTTTACCGGGACTAGTGGGTCTAGGGAGCAGTACTTC.